This T cell receptor (beta chain) was recorded in a study of blood T cell repertoires in COVID-19 (dated by TCRdb to about 2020). The study in broad terms: Samples covering the acute and convalescent phases of COVID-19 were provided by collaborators in the United States, Italy and Spain. Nearly every sample came with metadata listing a de-identified subject ID, COVID-19 status, age in years and sex. Samples were obtained from the ongoing ImmuneRACE study (first 160 participants) and from some 1,200 subjects provided by 6 global collaborators. HLA class I and class II types, where available, came from metadata supplied by the sample provider rather than from assay-based typing. Deeply sampled blood TCRbeta repertoires from subjects exposed to, actively infected with, or recovered from COVID-19 were included in the dataset. The prospective study material was composed of cDNA or gDNA derived from T cells, B-cell-depleted T cells, or PBMCs. The repertoires were released in a freely available public database meant as a resource for research on the immune response to SARS-CoV-2.

General study outcomes and caveats: The quantity of clinical and demographic metadata differed by source and by participant and was supplied without curation.

In the germline V gene, CDR1 corresponds to MDHEN and CDR2 to SYDVKM. From its cysteine to its phenylalanine, the CDR3 spans 15 amino acids. Here the CDR3 DNA is all that survives: 45 bases in frame from base 1. Trimming costs V 5 bases and J 8 bases, and their ends lie 21 bases apart. TCRbeta CDR3 regions were amplified from genomic DNA using the immunoSEQ Assay, a bias-controlled multiplex PCR. Turning to the authors' computational methods: The number of nucleated cells in each sample was estimated by amplification of reference gene primers within the assay. Sequence reads were collapsed and filtered to measure the absolute abundance of every unique TCRbeta CDR3 rearrangement. For each sample, productive Simpson clonality was calculated as the square root of Simpson's diversity index over productive rearrangements. TCRdb provides this immuneACCESS table in a form limited to in-frame rearrangements. Some clones are lacking; in checked studies, under half of them reflect an unresolved V gene, and why the rest are absent is not known. V, J and clone size were drawn from that table, and D and trimming were deduced from the DNA. This sample gives about 120,000 clones in total; nearly 90% of them show up just once. The ten largest clones take up under 4.5% of the sample.

This clone appeared a few times. Which antigen it targets is not known. Nothing much larger sits one base from this clone, and base qualities are not available. One collaborating source in Seattle enrolled patients during active infection and followed them longitudinally through the course of disease. Whole blood was collected in K2EDTA tubes by collaborating institutions according to the institutions' own protocols. For TCRbeta analysis, collaborator samples were shipped as frozen whole blood, as isolated PBMCs, or as DNA extracted from either sample type. The sequence is built from TRBV28 and TRBJ1-1; the D gene is perhaps TRBD1, on 6 matching bases. The receptor comes from a woman aged 55 to 70 with COVID-19, enrolled during active disease. Specimen: peripheral blood. At the DNA level, the sequence is TGTGCCAGCAGTGGAGGCCCAGGGGTACGGGCCGAAGCTTTCTTT. It translates to CASSGGPGVRAEAFF.